These 27 T cell receptor beta chains originate from one sample sequenced in a study of T cells in Graves' hyperthyroidism and ophthalmopathy. What was amplified from RNA transcripts were TCR beta CDR3 regions. The TCR CDR3 first-round RT-PCR relied on the HTBI primer set. TCRdb independently ran MiXCR on the multiplex PCR reads; one entry per CDR3 protein. Of over 650,000 distinct CDR3 sequences in the sample, 16% were seen once. The sample was blood. The receptors derive from a man aged 18 to 35 with Graves' hyperthyroidism.

This clonotype was counted between two and nine times. V and J are TRBV28 and TRBJ2-4; weak D call: TRBD1 (6 bases). V lost 3 bases, J lost 0 bases, and 9 bases lay in between. The CDR3 is 15 residues long. The V gene's germline CDR1 is MDHEN and CDR2 SYDVKM. The CDR3 spells CASSFRDIAKNIQYF. CDR3 sequence (DNA): TGTGCCAGCAGTTTCCGGGACATAGCCAAAAACATTCAGTACTTC.

This clonotype was seen more than once but under ten times. V usage is TRBV9 and J usage is TRBJ1-1; no clear D gene. CDR1 and CDR2 from the germline V gene are SGDLS and YYNGEE. V lost 3 bases to trimming and J lost 1 base, with 7 bases between them. The CDR3 is 13 amino acids. CDR3 sequence reads: CASSAGSNTEAFF. CDR3 nucleotide sequence: TGTGCCAGCAGCGCCGGATCGAACACTGAAGCTTTCTTT.

This clonotype was detected a few times. The chain uses TRBV5-5 and TRBJ2-1, with TRBD2 as a possible D gene (5 bases). With 2 bases removed from V and 5 bases from J, the gap between germline ends came to 8 bases. The CDR3 extends over 13 amino acids. Germline-derived CDR1 and CDR2 are SGHKS and YYEKEE (reference sequence). The CDR3 DNA is TGTGCCAGCAGCTTTTCCGGGAACAATGAGCAGTTCTTC. It is translated as CASSFSGNNEQFF.

Many counts were recorded for this clonotype. The V gene is TRBV3-1, the J gene TRBJ2-1; the D is unclear. Between the trimmed V and J ends, which lost 1 base and 0 bases, there was a span of 13 bases. The CDR3 is made up of 17 amino acids. The V gene's germline CDR1 is LGHDT and CDR2 YNNKEL (reference sequence). CDR3 loop: CASSQVSRASSYNEQFF. CDR3 bases: TGTGCCAGCAGCCAAGTAAGCCGGGCCAGCTCCTACAATGAGCAGTTCTTC.

This clonotype has ten or more counts. The chain employs TRBV11-2 and TRBJ2-1; D gene unclear. Germline-derived CDR1 and CDR2 are SGHAT and FQNNGV. V lost 5 bases and J lost 1, with 9 bases in between. The CDR3 length is 14 residues. The CDR3 sequence is CASSRTVSYNEQFF. The CDR3 bases are TGTGCCAGCAGCCGGACGGTTTCCTACAATGAGCAGTTCTTC.

This clonotype has just a few counts. The chain links TRBV6-1 to TRBJ1-5; the match to TRBD1 covers 7 bases. CDR1 and CDR2 from the germline V gene are MNHNS and SASEGT. V gave up 6 bases and J gave up 3 bases; unmatched junction bases: 5. CDR3 length equals 14 residues. The CDR3 DNA reads TGTGCCAGCAGCCGGGACAGCCTCAATCAGCCCCAGCATTTT. Translation gives CASSRDSLNQPQHF.

The sample holds many counts of this clonotype. J is TRBJ2-1 and V is TRBV18, with a possible D match to TRBD2 (6 bases). This CDR3 comprises 14 residues. V lost 6 bases, J lost 0 bases, and 9 bases lay in between. The germline gives CDR1 KGHSH, CDR2 LQKENI. CDR3 sequence: CASSPGDSYNEQFF. CDR3 nucleotides: TGTGCCAGCTCCCCGGGGGACTCCTACAATGAGCAGTTCTTC.

This clonotype was detected only once. This chain links TRBV6-1 with TRBJ2-3; a possible D gene is TRBD2 (5 bases). There are 11 residues in the CDR3. V was trimmed by 7 bases and J by 5 bases, leaving 7 bases between them. Germline loops: CDR1 MNHNS, CDR2 SASEGT. CDR3: CASMSGDTQYF. CDR3 coding DNA: TGTGCCAGCATGAGCGGAGATACGCAGTATTTT.

This clonotype was counted at least ten times. The chain links TRBV6-2 or TRBV6-3 to TRBJ1-5, with TRBD1 identical over 7 bases. V shed 6 bases and J 4 bases; nucleotides not matched to a gene: 0. Per germline, CDR1 MNHEY and CDR2 SVGEGT. The CDR3 has 12 amino acids. CDR3 nucleotides: TGTGCCAGCAGACAGGGGAATCAGCCCCAGCATTTT. This encodes CASRQGNQPQHF.

This clonotype was picked up a small number of times. This chain connects TRBV7-9 to TRBJ2-1, with a weak D call TRBD2 (5 bases). Germline CDR1 is SEHNR and CDR2 is FQNEAQ (reference sequence). The CDR3 is made up of 12 amino acids. The V and J ends lost 8 bases and 10 bases respectively, with 15 bases between them. Written as DNA, the CDR3 is TGTGCCAGCCTCCGTGCGGGCTGGGAGCAGTTCTTC. Its protein is CASLRAGWEQFF.

To note about this clonotype: A read error may be the cause here, since a much bigger clone is one base away. J is TRBJ2-7 and V is TRBV7-9; D possibly corresponds to TRBD2 (5 bases). CDR3 size: 15 residues. Germline V CDR1 and CDR2: SEHNR, FQNEAQ (reference sequence). CDR3 sequence (DNA): TGTGCCAGCAGCCGCGCCGGTAGCGATAACTACGAGCGGTACTTC. Its protein product is CASSRAGSDNYERYF.

The genes are TRBV5-6 and TRBJ2-7; D might be TRBD2 (5 bases). V was trimmed by 0 bases and J by 2 bases, leaving 9 bases between them. The CDR3 spans 14 residues. CDR1 and CDR2 (germline): SGHDT, YYEEEE. Here the CDR3 reads CASSLGFSAYEQYF. As DNA, the CDR3 is TGTGCCAGCAGCTTGGGTTTTAGCGCCTACGAGCAGTACTTC.

This clonotype turned up a few times. The chain combines TRBV7-9 with TRBJ2-2; 7 nucleotides match TRBD2. Looked up from germline, CDR1 is SEHNR and CDR2 is FQNEAQ (reference sequence). There are 16 residues in the CDR3. V gave up 3 bases and J gave up 5 bases; unmatched junction bases: 9. This chain's CDR3 is CASSFAGLSGTGELFF. As DNA, the CDR3 is TGTGCCAGCAGCTTTGCCGGGCTTAGCGGGACCGGGGAGCTGTTTTTT.

This clonotype has more than one count but fewer than ten. V usage is TRBV20-1 and J usage is TRBJ2-7; possible D gene TRBD2, 6 bases. Trimming removed 7 bases at V and 4 bases at J, with 17 bases between. Germline CDR1 DFQATT, CDR2 SNEGSKA (reference sequence). CDR3 length: 13 residues. The CDR3 is CSGLEGREYEQYF. For the CDR3, the DNA is TGCAGTGGTCTGGAGGGGAGAGAGTACGAGCAGTACTTC.

This clonotype showed up many times. The chain carries TRBV2 and TRBJ1-6; D ambiguous. V lost 6 bases and J 8 bases, leaving 17 bases between the germline ends. CDR1 and CDR2 (germline): SNHLY, FYNNEI. This CDR3 has 15 amino acids. Here the CDR3 reads CASRLQYSWDSPLHF. The DNA of the CDR3 is TGTGCCAGCAGGCTACAGTACTCTTGGGATTCACCCCTCCACTTT.

This clonotype was detected a few times. This chain joins TRBV27 and TRBJ2-7, with a possible D match to TRBD1 (6 bases). The CDR3 is 15 amino acids. In germline, CDR1 is MNHEY, CDR2 SMNVEV (reference sequence). Trimming took off 7 bases at V and 5 bases at J, with 21 bases between the two ends. The CDR3 sequence: CASNPGHSPRDEQYF. CDR3 bases: TGTGCCAGCAACCCGGGACATTCCCCTCGGGACGAGCAGTACTTC.

This chain links TRBV20-1 with TRBJ2-6, with D hard to call. V was pared by 6 bases and J by 2 bases, with 14 bases between. The germline gives CDR1 DFQATT, CDR2 SNEGSKA (reference sequence). This CDR3 has 15 residues. In DNA form, the CDR3 reads TGCAGTGCCGTCCGGGCGAGCACTGGGGCCAACGTCCTGACTTTC. This encodes CSAVRASTGANVLTF.

This clonotype was detected ten times or more. This chain links TRBV28 with TRBJ1-5; D not resolved. The V and J ends lost 4 bases and 3 bases respectively, with 10 bases between them. The germline gives CDR1 MDHEN, CDR2 SYDVKM. The CDR3 loop spans 14 amino acids. Here the CDR3 reads CASSSGGDNQPQHF. In DNA, the CDR3 is TGTGCCAGCAGTTCGGGCGGAGACAATCAGCCCCAGCATTTT.

The genes are TRBV20-1 and TRBJ2-7; either TRBD1 or TRBD2 may supply D (5 bases each). Trimming took off 4 bases at V and 2 bases at J, with 9 bases between the two ends. The CDR3 extends over 12 amino acids. Germline V CDR1 and CDR2: DFQATT, SNEGSKA (reference sequence). This CDR3 is CSANRGAYEQYF. CDR3 coding DNA: TGCAGTGCTAATCGGGGCGCCTACGAGCAGTACTTC.

This clonotype was observed a handful of times. One junction end disagrees with the germline gene, perhaps due to a read error. The rearrangement joins TRBV6-1 to TRBJ2-7, with 7 bases identical to TRBD1. This CDR3 has 14 residues. Germline-derived CDR1 and CDR2 are MNHNS and SASEGT. This CDR3 reads CASSRQGSSNEQYF. The CDR3 coding sequence is TGTGCCAGCAGCCGACAGGGTTCCTCCAACGAGCAGTACTTC.

The chain recombines TRBV12-3 or TRBV12-4 with TRBJ2-1, with 7 nucleotides matching TRBD2. After removal of 5 bases from V and 0 bases from J, the junction contained 10 bases not matched to a gene. CDR3 length: 17 amino acids. The CDR3 loop reads CASSPREVTSSYNEQFF. The CDR3 DNA is TGTGCCAGCAGTCCCCGGGAGGTTACCAGCTCCTACAATGAGCAGTTCTTC.

The V gene is TRBV20-1, the J gene TRBJ2-7; TRBD1 or TRBD2 may be the D gene (5 bases each). Germline V lookup: CDR1 DFQATT, CDR2 SNEGSKA (reference sequence). There are 15 residues in the CDR3. The ends were cut back, 1 base at V and 9 bases at J, with 22 bases in the middle. The DNA for the CDR3 is TGCAGTGCTAGAGCCCCGGGAAGGCCTAGGGGCGGGCAGTACTTC. Amino acid sequence: CSARAPGRPRGGQYF.

The gene calls are TRBV15 and TRBJ1-1; possibly TRBD1 for D (5 bases). With 0 bases removed from V and 2 bases from J, the gap between germline ends came to 16 bases. Germline CDR1 and CDR2: LNHNV and YYDKDF (reference sequence). The CDR3 totals 17 residues. The DNA for the CDR3 is TGTGCCACCAGCAGAGAGGGGGACTTGACACACAACACTGAAGCTTTCTTT. Its protein is CATSREGDLTHNTEAFF.

As regards this clonotype: A much bigger clone sits one base away, suggesting this may be a read error. V is TRBV20-1 and J is TRBJ2-7, with D perhaps matching TRBD2 (6 bases). This CDR3 has 12 residues. Trimming cost V 2 bases and J 7 bases, with 12 bases left between them. Germline V gene lookup returns CDR1 DFQATT and CDR2 SNEGSKA (reference sequence). The CDR3 spells CSARLAPREQYF. CDR3 coding DNA: TGCAGTGCTAGACTAGCGCCAAGGGAGCAGTACTTC.

This rearrangement joins TRBV11-1 to TRBJ2-2, with D uncertain. In germline, CDR1 is SGHAT, CDR2 FQDESV (reference sequence). V dropped 0 bases and J dropped 2 bases, with 7 bases sitting between them. The CDR3 is 15 residues long. CDR3 residues: CASSLALINTGELFF. For the CDR3, the DNA is TGTGCCAGCAGCTTAGCGCTGATCAACACCGGGGAGCTGTTTTTT.

In DNA form, the CDR3 reads TGCGCCAGCAGTACGGTATATAGCAATCAGCCCCAGCATTTT. This sequence encodes CASSTVYSNQPQHF. This sequence joins TRBV10-1 and TRBJ1-5; D not resolved. Germline CDR1 reads WNHNN; CDR2 reads SYGVQD (reference sequence). This CDR3 is 14 amino acids long. Trimming left V 5 bases short and J 0 bases short, with 8 bases between.

This clonotype was seen repeatedly, ten times or more. The chain recombines TRBV2 with TRBJ2-1; D is perhaps TRBD1 or TRBD2 (5 bases each). The length of the CDR3 is 13 residues. Germline V gene lookup returns CDR1 SNHLY and CDR2 FYNNEI. Trimming left V 4 bases short and J 12 bases short, with 16 bases between. The DNA of the CDR3 is TGTGCCAGCAGTGCCCCTGGTGGGGGACCGCAGTTCTTC. The encoded protein is CASSAPGGGPQFF.